This TCR beta chain comes out of a study of CD8 T cells in Susac syndrome. The patients serving as multiple sclerosis controls were treatment-naive. They had stable or active relapsing-remitting disease and fulfilled revised McDonald criteria. Random hexamers were used to reverse transcribe an amount of roughly 0.45 to 1 ug RNA. MiXCR, run by TCRdb on the immunoSEQ multiplex PCR reads, gives a single entry per CDR3 protein. Of around 71,000 distinct CDR3 sequences in the sample, just over 95% were seen once. This sequence originates from a human donor with multiple sclerosis. Sequencing was done on a sample of CD4+ T cells from PBMCs.

CDR3 loop: CASTPTGGRGGYTF. The CDR3 DNA sequence: TGTGCCAGCACTCCGACAGGGGGACGCGGTGGCTACACCTTC. This chain joins TRBV12-3 or TRBV12-4 and TRBJ1-2, with 9 bases that match TRBD1. CDR3 length: 14 amino acids. The V and J ends lost 7 bases and 7 bases, in that order; junction bases with no gene match: 10.